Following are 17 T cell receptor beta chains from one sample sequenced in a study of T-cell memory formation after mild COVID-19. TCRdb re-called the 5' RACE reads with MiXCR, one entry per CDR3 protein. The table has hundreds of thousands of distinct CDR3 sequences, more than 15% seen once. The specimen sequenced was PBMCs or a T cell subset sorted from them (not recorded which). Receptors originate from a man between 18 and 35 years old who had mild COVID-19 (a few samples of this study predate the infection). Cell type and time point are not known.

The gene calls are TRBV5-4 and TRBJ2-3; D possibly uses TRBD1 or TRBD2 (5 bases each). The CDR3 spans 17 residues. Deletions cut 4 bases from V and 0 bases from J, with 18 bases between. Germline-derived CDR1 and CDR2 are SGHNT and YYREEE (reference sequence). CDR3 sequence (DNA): TGTGCCAGCAGCAGGACCCCCCTGGGACCTAGCACAGATACGCAGTATTTT. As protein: CASSRTPLGPSTDTQYF.

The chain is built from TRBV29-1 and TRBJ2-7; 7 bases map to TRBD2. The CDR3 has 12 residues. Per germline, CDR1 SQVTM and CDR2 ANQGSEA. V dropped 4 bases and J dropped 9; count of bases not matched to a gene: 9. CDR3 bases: TGCAGCGTTGGGGAGGGCCGAGGGCGGCAGTACGTC. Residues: CSVGEGRGRQYV.

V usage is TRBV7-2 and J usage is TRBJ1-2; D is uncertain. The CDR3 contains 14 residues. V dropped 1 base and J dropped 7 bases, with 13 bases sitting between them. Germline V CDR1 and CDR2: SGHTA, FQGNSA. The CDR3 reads CASSLVGEAGGYTF. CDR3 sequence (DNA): TGTGCCAGCAGCTTAGTCGGGGAGGCGGGTGGCTACACCTTC.

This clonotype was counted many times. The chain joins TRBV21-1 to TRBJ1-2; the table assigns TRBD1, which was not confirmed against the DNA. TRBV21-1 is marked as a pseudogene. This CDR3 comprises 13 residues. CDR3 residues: CASSKVGGGGYTF. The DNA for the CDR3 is TGTGCCAGCAGCAAAGTAGGGGGGGGCGGCTACACCTTC.

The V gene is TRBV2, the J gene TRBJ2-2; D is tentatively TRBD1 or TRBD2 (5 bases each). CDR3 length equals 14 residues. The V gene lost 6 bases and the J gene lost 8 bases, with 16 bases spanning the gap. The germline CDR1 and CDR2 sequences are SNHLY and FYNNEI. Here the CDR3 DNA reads TGTGCCAGCAGCCGGGACCTCGGGCCGGGGGAGCTGTTTTTT. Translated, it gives CASSRDLGPGELFF. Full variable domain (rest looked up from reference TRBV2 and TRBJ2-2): EPEVTQTPSHQVTQMGQEVILRCVPISNHLYFYWYRQILGQKVEFLVSFYNNEISEKSEIFDDQFSVERPDGSNFTLKIRSTKLEDSAMYFCASSRDLGPGELFFGEGSRLTVL.

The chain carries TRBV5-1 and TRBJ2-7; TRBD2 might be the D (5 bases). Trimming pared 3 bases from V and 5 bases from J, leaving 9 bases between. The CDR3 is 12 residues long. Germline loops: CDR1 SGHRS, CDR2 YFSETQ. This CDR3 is CASSSDGDEQYF. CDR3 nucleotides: TGCGCCAGCAGCTCGGACGGGGACGAGCAGTACTTC.

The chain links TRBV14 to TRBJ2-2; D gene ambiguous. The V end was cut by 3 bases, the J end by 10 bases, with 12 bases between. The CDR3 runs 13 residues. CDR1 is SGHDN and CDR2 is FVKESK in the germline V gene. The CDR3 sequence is CASSQVQHKELFF. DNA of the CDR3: TGTGCCAGCAGCCAGGTCCAGCACAAGGAGCTGTTTTTT.

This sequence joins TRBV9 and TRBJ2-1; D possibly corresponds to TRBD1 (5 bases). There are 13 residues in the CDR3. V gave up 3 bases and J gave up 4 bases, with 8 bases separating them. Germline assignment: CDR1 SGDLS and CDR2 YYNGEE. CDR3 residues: CASSERQYNEQFF. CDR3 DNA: TGTGCCAGCAGCGAGAGACAGTACAATGAGCAGTTCTTC.

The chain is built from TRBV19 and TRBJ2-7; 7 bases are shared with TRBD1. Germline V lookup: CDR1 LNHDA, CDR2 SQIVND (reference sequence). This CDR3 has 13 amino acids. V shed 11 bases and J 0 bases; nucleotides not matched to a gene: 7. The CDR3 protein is CARRQGPSYEQYV. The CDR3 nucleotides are TGTGCCCGACGACAGGGACCCTCCTACGAGCAGTACGTC.

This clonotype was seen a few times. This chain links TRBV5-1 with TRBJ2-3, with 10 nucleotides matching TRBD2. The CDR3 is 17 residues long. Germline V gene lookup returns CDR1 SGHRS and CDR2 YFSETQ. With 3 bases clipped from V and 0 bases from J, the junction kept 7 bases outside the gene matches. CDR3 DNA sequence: TGCGCCAGCAGCTCCATCAAGCGGGGGGGAAGCACAGATACGCAGTATTTT. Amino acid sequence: CASSSIKRGGSTDTQYF.

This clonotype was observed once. This chain's CDR3 is CASSSGTGPYEQYV. The DNA of the CDR3 is TGTGCCAGCAGCTCCGGGACAGGACCCTACGAGCAGTACGTC. The chain has TRBV3-1 and TRBJ2-7; TRBD1 matches 8 bases. Trimming took 5 bases from V and 2 from J; bases not matched to a gene: 5. The CDR3 loop spans 14 amino acids. The germline V gene has CDR1 LGHDT and CDR2 YNNKEL (reference sequence).

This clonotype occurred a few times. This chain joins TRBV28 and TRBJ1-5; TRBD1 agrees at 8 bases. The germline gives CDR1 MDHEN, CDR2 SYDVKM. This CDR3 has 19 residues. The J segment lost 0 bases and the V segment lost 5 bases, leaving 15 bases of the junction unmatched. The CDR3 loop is CASSTPDREFDYSNQPQHF. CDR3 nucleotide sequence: TGTGCCAGCAGTACACCGGACAGGGAATTCGACTATAGCAATCAGCCCCAGCATTTT.

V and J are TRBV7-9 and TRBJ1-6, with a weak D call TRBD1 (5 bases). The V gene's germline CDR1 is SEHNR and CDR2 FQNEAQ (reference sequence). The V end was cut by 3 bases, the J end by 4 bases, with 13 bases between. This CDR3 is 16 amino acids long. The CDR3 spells CASSLDDGTYNSPLHF. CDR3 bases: TGTGCCAGCAGCTTGGACGACGGGACGTATAATTCACCCCTCCACTTT.

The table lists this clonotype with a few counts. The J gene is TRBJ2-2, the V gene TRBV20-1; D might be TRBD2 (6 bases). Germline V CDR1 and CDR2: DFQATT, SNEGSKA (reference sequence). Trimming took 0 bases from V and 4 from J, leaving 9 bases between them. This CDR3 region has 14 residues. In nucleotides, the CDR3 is TGCAGTGCTAGAGAGGCGGGGTTCACCGGGGAGCTGTTTTTT. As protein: CSAREAGFTGELFF.

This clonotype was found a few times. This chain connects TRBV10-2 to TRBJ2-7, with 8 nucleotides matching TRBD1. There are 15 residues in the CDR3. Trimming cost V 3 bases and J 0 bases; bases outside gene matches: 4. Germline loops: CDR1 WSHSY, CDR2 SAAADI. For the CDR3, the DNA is TGCGCCAGCAGTGACCGGACAGGGAGCTCCTACGAGCAGTACGTC. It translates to CASSDRTGSSYEQYV.

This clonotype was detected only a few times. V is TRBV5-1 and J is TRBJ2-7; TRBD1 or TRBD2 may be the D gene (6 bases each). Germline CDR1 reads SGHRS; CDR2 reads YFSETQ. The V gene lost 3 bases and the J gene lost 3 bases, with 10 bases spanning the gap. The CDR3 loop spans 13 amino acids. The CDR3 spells CASSSRGGYEQYF. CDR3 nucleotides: TGCGCCAGCAGCTCCAGGGGAGGCTACGAGCAGTACTTC.

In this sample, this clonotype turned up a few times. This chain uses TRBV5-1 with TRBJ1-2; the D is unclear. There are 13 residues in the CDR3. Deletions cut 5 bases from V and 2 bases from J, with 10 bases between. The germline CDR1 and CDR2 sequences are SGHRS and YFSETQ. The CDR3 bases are TGCGCCAGCAGGGCATCAGAGAACTATGGCTACACCTTC. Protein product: CASRASENYGYTF.